The 11 T cell receptor beta chains presented below share a single source sample, sequenced in a study of naive and memory T cell subsets. Study-wide results and limits: Especially in CD8 cells, naive repertoires contained a few larger clonotypes, possibly CD45RA-re-expressing memory cells.

No cognate antigen is known for these TCRs. Two oligonucleotides, mixed equimolar, formed the beta constant-region primer covering TRBC1 and TRBC2. Ligated cDNA was amplified by four rounds of PCR with nested alpha and beta constant-region primers and SP2. TCRdb re-called the UMI-ligation and nested PCR reads with MiXCR, one entry per CDR3 protein. This sample has over 130,000 distinct CDR3 sequences, with 15% to 20% found just once. Sequences were obtained from naive CD8+ T cells from blood. These receptors came from a human donor in good health.

This clonotype was recorded a few times. The chain uses TRBV7-9 and TRBJ2-1, with D possibly being TRBD2 (6 bases). The V gene lost 1 base and the J gene lost 14 bases, with 9 bases spanning the gap. This CDR3 is built from 11 residues. From germline, CDR1 is SEHNR and CDR2 FQNEAQ (reference sequence). CDR3 protein: CASSLGLGKFF. The CDR3 nucleotides read TGTGCCAGCAGCTTAGGACTAGGGAAGTTCTTC.

This clonotype appeared a few times. V usage is TRBV7-9 and J usage is TRBJ1-1; 7 nucleotides match TRBD1. Germline V CDR1 and CDR2: SEHNR, FQNEAQ (reference sequence). This CDR3 spans 16 amino acids. V was pared by 3 bases and J by 2 bases, with 9 bases of the junction left unmatched. The DNA for the CDR3 is TGTGCCAGCAGCTTCCTCCGGGCAGGGGGTAACACTGAAGCTTTCTTT. The encoded protein is CASSFLRAGGNTEAFF.

The genes are TRBV10-3 and TRBJ2-2; tentative D call: TRBD1 (5 bases). The CDR3 sequence is 18 residues long. V lost 8 bases to trimming and J lost 3 bases, with 25 bases between them. Germline V lookup: CDR1 ENHRY, CDR2 SYGVKD. This chain's CDR3 is CAIELLIQGPGYTGELFF. The CDR3 coding sequence is TGTGCCATCGAGCTTTTAATTCAGGGCCCAGGGTACACCGGGGAGCTGTTTTTT.

V gene TRBV4-1 combines with J gene TRBJ2-2; no reliable D call. V shed 1 base and J shed 6 bases, with 9 bases lying between them. The CDR3 consists of 14 residues. In germline, CDR1 is MGHRA, CDR2 YSYEKL. Here the CDR3 DNA reads TGCGCCAGCAGCCAAGTTTTCTCTCCCGGGGAGCTGTTTTTT. Protein: CASSQVFSPGELFF.

This clonotype was seen only a few times. The chain couples TRBV7-2 to TRBJ2-7, with 10 bases matching TRBD1. Germline CDR1 and CDR2: SGHTA and FQGNSA. V gave up 5 bases and J gave up 3 bases; unmatched junction bases: 10. CDR3 size: 16 residues. The chain's CDR3 is CASSPSPGQGNYEQYF. The CDR3 DNA reads TGTGCCAGCAGCCCTAGCCCGGGACAGGGGAACTACGAGCAGTACTTC.

This clonotype occurred a few times. The chain carries TRBV13 and TRBJ2-5; no clear D gene. Between the trimmed V and J ends, which lost 1 base and 4 bases, there was a span of 10 bases. Germline V gene sequence: CDR1 PRHDT, CDR2 FYEKMQ (reference sequence). The CDR3 runs 14 residues. CDR3: CASSLEGLGETQYF. CDR3 DNA: TGTGCCAGCAGCTTAGAGGGCTTGGGAGAGACCCAGTACTTC. The full variable domain, rest sourced from reference TRBV13 and TRBJ2-5, is AAGVIQSPRHLIKEKRETATLKCYPIPRHDTVYWYQQGPGQDPQFLISFYEKMQSDKGSIPDRFSAQQFSDYHSELNMSSLELGDSALYFCASSLEGLGETQYFGPGTRLLVL.

The chain is built from TRBV2 and TRBJ2-1; 11 bases line up with TRBD2. The CDR3 sequence is 15 residues long. Germline trimming cut 6 bases from V and 3 bases from J; bases unmatched to any gene: 4. Germline loops: CDR1 SNHLY, CDR2 FYNNEI. For the CDR3, the DNA is TGTGCCAGCAGCGGGACTAGCGGAGGCTACAATGAGCAGTTCTTC. It encodes CASSGTSGGYNEQFF.

This clonotype was counted between two and nine times. The chain has TRBV9 and TRBJ2-7; 9 bases agree with TRBD2. The CDR3 sequence is 14 residues long. With 0 bases clipped from V and 4 bases from J, the junction kept 2 bases outside the gene matches. From germline, CDR1 is SGDLS and CDR2 YYNGEE. CDR3 protein: CASSVVSGSYEQYF. The CDR3 region has the DNA TGTGCCAGCAGCGTAGTTAGCGGGAGTTACGAGCAGTACTTC.

The V call is TRBV4-3, the J call TRBJ2-1; D gene uncertain. This CDR3 spans 17 amino acids. Germline CDR1 reads LGHNA; CDR2 reads YSLEER. V lost 2 bases and J 0 bases, leaving 14 bases between the germline ends. In DNA form, the CDR3 reads TGCGCCAGCAGCCAATTATTTCCATTTAGCTCCTACAATGAGCAGTTCTTC. It codes for CASSQLFPFSSYNEQFF.

For the CDR3, the DNA is TGTGCCAGCAGTGACCAGGGGGTATACAATGAGCAGTTCTTC. It codes for CASSDQGVYNEQFF. This chain connects TRBV6-1 to TRBJ2-1; TRBD1 agrees at 7 bases. The junction had 3 bases not matched to a gene; V was cut back by 3 bases and J by 4 bases. The germline V gene encodes CDR1 MNHNS and CDR2 SASEGT. This CDR3 has 14 amino acids.

This clonotype was observed a few times. The chain joins TRBV28 to TRBJ1-6; no firm D call. Looked up from germline, CDR1 is MDHEN and CDR2 is SYDVKM. CDR3 length equals 14 residues. Trimming took off 6 bases at V and 3 bases at J, with 9 bases between the two ends. The chain's CDR3 is CASRRTYYNSPLHF. In DNA, the CDR3 is TGTGCCAGCAGACGGACCTACTATAATTCACCCCTCCACTTT.